The 23 T cell receptor beta chains given below trace back to one sample, sequenced in a study of T-cell reconstitution after alpha-beta-depleted transplantation in children. Using unique molecular identifiers, the investigators prepared the TCRbeta library. TCRdb re-called the PCR reads through MiXCR, storing one row per CDR3 protein. The sample consists of a few hundred thousand distinct CDR3 sequences, 10% to 15% of them appearing once. Sequenced material: PBMCs, mostly from graft donor cells, taken 360 days after TCRalphabeta/CD19-depleted stem cell transplant. All receptors derive from a male patient between 10 and 17 years old who had a stem cell transplant for acute myeloid leukemia, so the T cells may come from the graft donor.

In this sample, this clonotype turned up once. The chain employs TRBV7-2 and TRBJ2-1, with 8 bases aligning to TRBD2. Germline-derived CDR1 and CDR2 are SGHTA and FQGNSA. The V gene end was trimmed by 1 base and the J gene end by 9 bases; junction bases not matched to a gene: 8. The CDR3 contains 15 residues. The CDR3 loop reads CASSLVLAGGIEQFF. DNA of the CDR3: TGTGCCAGCAGCTTAGTGCTAGCGGGCGGCATTGAGCAGTTCTTC.

For the CDR3, the DNA is TGTGCCAGCAGCCCCGGACTAGCGGGCTTAGGGTACGAGCAGTACTTC. It is translated as CASSPGLAGLGYEQYF. This chain uses TRBV27 with TRBJ2-7; the match to TRBD2 covers 11 bases. Germline V CDR1 and CDR2: MNHEY, SMNVEV (reference sequence). This CDR3 has 16 residues. V gave up 6 bases and J gave up 4 bases; unmatched junction bases: 11.

This clonotype turned up a few times. One end of the junction varies from germline; a read error may be responsible. The CDR3 sequence is CASSLGERREMSYEQYF. CDR3 nucleotides: TGTGCTAGCAGCTTAGGCGAGCGACGGGAGATGTCCTACGAGCAGTACTTC. The chain combines TRBV7-7 with TRBJ2-7, with D tentatively TRBD2 (6 bases). The germline V gene has CDR1 SSHAT and CDR2 FNYEAQ (reference sequence). CDR3 length: 17 amino acids.

The table lists this clonotype with many counts. The chain joins TRBV4-3 to TRBJ2-5; a possible D gene is TRBD1 (5 bases). Trimming took 0 bases from V and 5 from J, leaving 10 bases between them. This CDR3 has 14 residues. Germline CDR1 is LGHNA and CDR2 is YSLEER. CDR3 sequence reads: CASSQDVGVETQYF. The DNA for the CDR3 is TGCGCCAGCAGCCAAGATGTAGGGGTCGAGACCCAGTACTTC.

A remark on this clonotype: This may come from a read error, since a much larger clone is one base off. This chain uses TRBV12-3 or TRBV12-4 with TRBJ2-7; 11 positions agree with TRBD2. The CDR3 has 15 residues. The CDR3 DNA follows: TGTGCCAACAGTCCTCTGGTAGCGGGAGGGATCGAGCAGTACTTC. Its translation: CANSPLVAGGIEQYF.

The sample holds a few counts of this clonotype. The rearrangement joins TRBV20-1 to TRBJ2-4; 7 nucleotides align to TRBD1. CDR3 length: 15 amino acids. J was trimmed by 6 bases and V by 6 bases; bases with no gene match: 14. Germline CDR1 is DFQATT and CDR2 is SNEGSKA (reference sequence). This CDR3 reads CSAIEPTRTGNIQYF. The CDR3 DNA reads as TGCAGTGCGATAGAGCCAACTCGGACAGGAAACATTCAGTACTTC.

This clonotype was seen at least ten times. This chain links TRBV30 with TRBJ2-1; D is unresolved. V dropped 3 bases and J dropped 4 bases, with 7 bases sitting between them. CDR3 length equals 12 residues. Germline CDR1 GTSNPN, CDR2 SVGIG (reference sequence). The CDR3 DNA follows: TGTGCCTGGAGAGGTGCGTACAATGAGCAGTTCTTC. Its translation: CAWRGAYNEQFF.

CDR3: CASSDLTGRSGNTIYF. The CDR3 DNA follows: TGTGCCAGCAGTGACCTAACAGGGAGATCTGGAAACACCATATATTTT. The V gene is TRBV28, the J gene TRBJ1-3; maybe TRBD1 (6 bases). The CDR3 contains 16 residues. V was cut by 5 bases and J by 1 base, with 15 bases left in between. Germline CDR1 and CDR2: MDHEN and SYDVKM.

The chain is built from TRBV28 and TRBJ2-7; D is unresolved. Trimming shortened V by 5 bases and J by 6 bases, and 11 bases separated the two germline ends. Looked up from germline, CDR1 is MDHEN and CDR2 is SYDVKM. This CDR3 is 12 amino acids long. The CDR3 DNA follows: TGTGCCAGCAGTCAGGACCGTACCGAGCAGTACTTC. Translated, it gives CASSQDRTEQYF.

This clonotype was seen repeatedly, ten times or more. The chain carries TRBV7-6 and TRBJ2-7, with 10 bases fitting TRBD1. The germline CDR1 and CDR2 sequences are SGHVS and FNYEAQ. The CDR3 is made up of 19 amino acids. V shed 2 bases and J 3 bases; nucleotides not matched to a gene: 16. This CDR3 reads CASSLRPGTGDIPYYEQYF. In DNA, the CDR3 is TGTGCCAGCAGCTTAAGGCCCGGGACAGGGGACATTCCATACTACGAGCAGTACTTC.

The genes are TRBV20-1 and TRBJ2-7; 11 nucleotides align to TRBD2. The CDR3 spans 15 residues. Germline V gene data show CDR1 as DFQATT and CDR2 as SNEGSKA (reference sequence). After removal of 6 bases from V and 7 bases from J, the junction contained 14 bases not matched to a gene. The CDR3 nucleotides read TGCAGTGCCCTAGTCGGCCTAGCGGGAGGAGGAGAGCAGTACTTC. Its protein product is CSALVGLAGGGEQYF.

J is TRBJ2-3 and V is TRBV18; D is perhaps TRBD2 (6 bases). Trimming removed 0 bases from V and 6 bases from J, with 19 bases in between. Germline CDR1 reads KGHSH; CDR2 reads LQKENI. CDR3 size: 17 residues. The CDR3 here is CASSPPIGRNSSDTQYF. Here the CDR3 DNA reads TGTGCCAGCTCACCACCAATTGGGAGGAACTCTTCGGATACGCAGTATTTT.

The table lists this clonotype with a few counts. In nucleotides, the CDR3 is TGTGCCAGCAGTCAAAACCTTGAAGCTTTCTTT. It specifies CASSQNLEAFF. The chain uses TRBV12-3 or TRBV12-4 and TRBJ1-1; D uncertain. This CDR3 has 11 residues. Trimming pared 5 bases from V and 7 bases from J, leaving 8 bases between.

The chain uses TRBV6-1 and TRBJ2-3, with D perhaps TRBD2 (6 bases). Trimming cost V 6 bases and J 7 bases, with 14 bases left between them. The CDR3 consists of 13 residues. Germline V CDR1 and CDR2: MNHNS, SASEGT. The CDR3 loop is CASSMEGFHTQYF. The DNA of the CDR3 is TGTGCCAGCAGCATGGAGGGTTTTCATACGCAGTATTTT.

The chain links TRBV7-9 to TRBJ2-6, with D hard to call. The germline V and J ends were trimmed by 5 bases and 5 bases, with 16 bases remaining between them. Germline V gene sequence: CDR1 SEHNR, CDR2 FQNEAQ (reference sequence). This CDR3 is 16 amino acids long. The CDR3 coding sequence is TGTGCCAGCAGCCCCAAGACTGGCGTCTGGGCCAACGTCCTGACTTTC. As protein: CASSPKTGVWANVLTF.

The CDR3 region has the DNA TGTGCCAGTAGTACGGTAGGCTCCTACAATGAGCAGTTCTTC. Protein: CASSTVGSYNEQFF. V is TRBV19 and J is TRBJ2-1; no clear D gene. CDR3 size: 14 residues. CDR1 is LNHDA, CDR2 SQIVND, per germline (reference sequence). V shed 4 bases and J shed 0 bases, with 7 bases lying between them.

This clonotype was recorded a few times. This chain uses TRBV20-1 with TRBJ2-7; 10 bases align to TRBD1. The CDR3 has 15 residues. Germline V gene data show CDR1 as DFQATT and CDR2 as SNEGSKA (reference sequence). V lost 3 bases to trimming and J lost 5 bases; unmatched junction nucleotides: 10. CDR3 amino acids: CSASVPGQGFNEQYF. In nucleotides, the CDR3 is TGCAGTGCTAGTGTCCCGGGACAGGGGTTCAACGAGCAGTACTTC.

In its sample, this clonotype was seen a few times. This chain joins TRBV24-1 and TRBJ2-2, with 11 bases fitting TRBD2. Germline V CDR1 and CDR2: KGHDR, SFDVKD. The V gene end was trimmed by 4 bases and the J gene end by 5 bases; junction bases not matched to a gene: 8. The CDR3 consists of 17 residues. The CDR3 sequence: CATSELTLAGVTGELFF. The CDR3 nucleotides read TGTGCCACCAGTGAACTGACACTAGCGGGAGTTACCGGGGAGCTGTTTTTT.

This clonotype was seen many times. The CDR3 DNA sequence: TGCGCCAGCAGTCTCCAGGGCTACAATGAGCAGTTCTTC. Translated, it gives CASSLQGYNEQFF. The V and J genes are TRBV5-1 and TRBJ2-1, with D tentatively TRBD1 (5 bases). The CDR3 totals 13 residues. Germline V CDR1 and CDR2: SGHRS, YFSETQ. Trimming cost V 5 bases and J 3 bases, with 9 bases left between them.

Ten or more counts support this clonotype. In nucleotides, the CDR3 is TGCGCCAGCAGCCAAGTAACCAGGGGGCCAGCGGAGCAGTACTTC. Its protein is CASSQVTRGPAEQYF. This chain links TRBV4-3 with TRBJ2-7, with 8 positions matching TRBD1. The germline V gene has CDR1 LGHNA and CDR2 YSLEER. CDR3 length: 15 amino acids. Germline trimming cut 1 base from V and 7 bases from J; bases unmatched to any gene: 9.

This clonotype has more than one count but fewer than ten. The chain combines TRBV6-4 with TRBJ2-7, with 12 bases lining up with TRBD1. J lost 6 bases, V lost 2 bases, and 17 bases had no gene match. From germline, CDR1 is MRHNA and CDR2 SNTAGT. The CDR3 extends over 19 amino acids. The CDR3 sequence is CASSDRDRGLPVGTLEQYF. The DNA for the CDR3 is TGTGCCAGCAGTGACCGGGACAGGGGGCTCCCGGTGGGGACCCTCGAGCAGTACTTC.

This clonotype was picked up many times. V gene TRBV5-1 combines with J gene TRBJ2-1; either TRBD1 or TRBD2 may fit D (5 bases each). The V end was cut by 0 bases, the J end by 14 bases, with 12 bases between. Germline CDR1 SGHRS, CDR2 YFSETQ. The length of the CDR3 is 12 residues. CDR3 sequence: CASSLEGPLKFF. The DNA for the CDR3 is TGCGCCAGCAGCTTGGAGGGACCCCTAAAGTTCTTC.

The chain carries TRBV20-1 and TRBJ2-5, with 8 bases identical to TRBD2. After removal of 3 bases from V and 2 bases from J, the junction contained 8 bases not matched to a gene. This CDR3 has 15 residues. Looked up from germline, CDR1 is DFQATT and CDR2 is SNEGSKA (reference sequence). The CDR3 nucleotides read TGCAGTGCTAGTTGGGCTAGCGGGTCGCAAGAGACCCAGTACTTC. It yields the protein CSASWASGSQETQYF.